The rows below give T cell receptor beta chains drawn from one sample of a study of blood T cell repertoires in COVID-19. TCRdb's copy holds only in-frame clones and misses some; the assay was immunoSEQ multiplex PCR. The sample carries about 77,000 clones, about 91% recorded once. The material sequenced was peripheral blood. The receptors here all came from a woman aged 80 or over with acute or convalescent COVID-19. Both conserved end residues are trimmed from each CDR3.

j_call: TRBJ2-1
v_call: TRBV9
cdr3_aa: ASSGTQGAPYNEQF

j_call: TRBJ1-1
v_call: TRBV14
cdr3_aa: ASSQTQALVPAF

j_call: TRBJ2-5
v_call: TRBV25-1
cdr3_aa: ASSEWGAGGHETQY

j_call: TRBJ1-2
v_call: TRBV7-2
cdr3_aa: ASSLGQWNYGYT

j_call: TRBJ1-4
v_call: TRBV30
cdr3_aa: ALSTGDNEKLF

j_call: TRBJ2-7
v_call: TRBV19
cdr3_aa: ASSNPGTGLY

j_call: TRBJ2-1
v_call: TRBV27
cdr3_aa: ASRTALDNEQF

j_call: TRBJ2-5
v_call: TRBV11-3
cdr3_aa: ASSQTRLETQY

j_call: TRBJ1-5
v_call: TRBV12-5
cdr3_aa: ASGSGQINQPQH

j_call: TRBJ2-7
v_call: TRBV7-2
cdr3_aa: ASSSDLPRVYEQY

j_call: TRBJ2-5
v_call: TRBV18
cdr3_aa: ASSRDRVGQETQY

j_call: TRBJ1-1
v_call: TRBV19
cdr3_aa: ASSSGTFYTEAF

j_call: TRBJ2-3
v_call: TRBV5-4
cdr3_aa: ASSPRQGASDTQY

j_call: TRBJ2-2
v_call: TRBV6-6
cdr3_aa: ASSRRSGTPKAGELF

j_call: TRBJ2-5
v_call: TRBV3-1/TRBV3-2
cdr3_aa: ASSQEEVYQETQY

j_call: TRBJ1-2
v_call: TRBV7-8
cdr3_aa: ASSLGGTKKDGYT

j_call: TRBJ2-3
v_call: TRBV30
cdr3_aa: AWTTGRGGTDTQY

j_call: TRBJ2-1
v_call: TRBV6-2/TRBV6-3
cdr3_aa: ASSFPGTSGGPGSYNEQF

j_call: TRBJ1-2
v_call: TRBV11-2
cdr3_aa: ASSRDPPGGYT

j_call: TRBJ2-1
v_call: TRBV13
cdr3_aa: ASASPPGEGPVGEQF

j_call: TRBJ2-5
v_call: TRBV27
cdr3_aa: ASSLSRGQETQY

j_call: TRBJ1-1
v_call: TRBV19
cdr3_aa: ASSLGQGRTF

j_call: TRBJ2-2
v_call: TRBV7-6
cdr3_aa: ASSLTGGKTGELF

j_call: TRBJ2-2
v_call: TRBV7-9
cdr3_aa: ASSLGLVDTGELF

j_call: TRBJ2-3
v_call: TRBV7-2
cdr3_aa: ASSPGLGRTGGTDTQY

j_call: TRBJ1-2
v_call: TRBV5-1
cdr3_aa: ASSLIPGQGADGYT

j_call: TRBJ1-2
v_call: TRBV9
cdr3_aa: ASRSRWEDYGYT

j_call: TRBJ1-6
v_call: TRBV6-2/TRBV6-3
cdr3_aa: ASRPMTGSSSPLH

j_call: TRBJ2-2
v_call: TRBV9
cdr3_aa: ASSARQTTLGTGELF

j_call: TRBJ1-1
v_call: TRBV19
cdr3_aa: ASKRGLNTEAF

j_call: TRBJ1-1
v_call: TRBV6-6
cdr3_aa: ASSYSRQNTEAF

j_call: TRBJ1-1
v_call: TRBV29-1
cdr3_aa: SVDSAGGNTEAF

j_call: TRBJ2-2
v_call: TRBV4-2
cdr3_aa: ASSQPGLLNTGELF

j_call: TRBJ1-5
v_call: TRBV5-6
cdr3_aa: ASSLANGQPQH

j_call: TRBJ1-1
v_call: TRBV30
cdr3_aa: AWSPQGGGYTEAF

j_call: TRBJ1-3
v_call: TRBV6-5
cdr3_aa: ASSLDSSGNTIY

j_call: TRBJ1-6
v_call: TRBV5-4
cdr3_aa: ASSPGTANSPLH

j_call: TRBJ1-2
v_call: TRBV6-5
cdr3_aa: ASSYSGGPANYGYT

j_call: TRBJ2-5
v_call: TRBV2
cdr3_aa: ASKDTGGGQETQY

j_call: TRBJ2-1
v_call: TRBV10-1
cdr3_aa: ASSESNPGYNEQF

j_call: TRBJ2-1
v_call: TRBV5-6
cdr3_aa: ASSLGLAGVYEQF

j_call: TRBJ1-2
v_call: TRBV7-2
cdr3_aa: ASSPQDRGGYGYT

j_call: TRBJ1-4
v_call: TRBV5-6
cdr3_aa: ASSLPGGNEKLF

j_call: TRBJ1-2
v_call: TRBV15
cdr3_aa: ATSAPGQAAGGYT

j_call: TRBJ2-3
v_call: TRBV29-1
cdr3_aa: SVRAGRGDTQY

j_call: TRBJ2-1
v_call: TRBV2
cdr3_aa: ASRDRGSYEQF

j_call: TRBJ1-1
v_call: TRBV6-5
cdr3_aa: ASSPWGGPNTEAF